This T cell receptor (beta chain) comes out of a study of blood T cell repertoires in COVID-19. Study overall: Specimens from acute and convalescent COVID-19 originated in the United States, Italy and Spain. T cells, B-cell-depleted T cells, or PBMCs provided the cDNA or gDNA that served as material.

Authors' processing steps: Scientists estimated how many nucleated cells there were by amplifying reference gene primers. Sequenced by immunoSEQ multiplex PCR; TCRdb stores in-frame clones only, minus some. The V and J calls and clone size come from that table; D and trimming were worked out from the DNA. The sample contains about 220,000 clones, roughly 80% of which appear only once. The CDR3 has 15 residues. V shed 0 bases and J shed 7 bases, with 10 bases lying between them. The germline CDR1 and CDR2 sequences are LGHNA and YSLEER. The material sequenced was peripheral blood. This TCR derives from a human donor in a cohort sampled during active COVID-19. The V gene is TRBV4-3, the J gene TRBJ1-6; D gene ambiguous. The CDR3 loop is CASSQDGQVNSPLHF. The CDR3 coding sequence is TGCGCCAGCAGCCAAGATGGGCAGGTGAATTCACCCCTCCACTTT.